This T cell receptor beta chain was retrieved from a study of shared clonotypes between healthy human individuals. Study-wide results and caveats: Blood was the only sampled material, and tissue repertoires likely differ.

Germline loops: CDR1 MDHEN, CDR2 SYDVKM. Trimming pared 5 bases from V and 6 bases from J, leaving 16 bases between. CDR3 length: 14 amino acids. To note about this clone: Its antigen is unidentified.

Each unsorted PBMC replicate got 300 ng genomic DNA, tens of thousands of genomes. TCRdb keeps only in-frame clones here, not all; method: immunoSEQ multiplex PCR. There are about half a million clones in the sample; 70% to 80% occur only once, and 12% lies in the top ten. This receptor was identified in a middle-aged woman in good health. Some clones in this sample may be carry-over from other donors' samples. The specimen was PBMCs. This rearrangement joins TRBV28 to TRBJ2-5, with D maybe TRBD2 (6 bases). CDR3 sequence (DNA): TGTGCCAGCAGTCTCGCCGGGAGCTCCAAGACCCAGTACTTC. Residues: CASSLAGSSKTQYF.